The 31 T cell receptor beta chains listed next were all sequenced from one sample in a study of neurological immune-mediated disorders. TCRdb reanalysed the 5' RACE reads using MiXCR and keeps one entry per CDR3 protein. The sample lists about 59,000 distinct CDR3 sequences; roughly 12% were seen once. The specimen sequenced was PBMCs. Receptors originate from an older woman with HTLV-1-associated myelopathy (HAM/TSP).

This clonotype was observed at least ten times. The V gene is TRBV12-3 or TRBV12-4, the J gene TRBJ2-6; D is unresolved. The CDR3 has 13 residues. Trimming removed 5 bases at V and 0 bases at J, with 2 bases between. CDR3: CASSRSGANVLTF. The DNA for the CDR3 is TGTGCCAGCAGTCGCTCTGGGGCCAACGTCCTGACTTTC.

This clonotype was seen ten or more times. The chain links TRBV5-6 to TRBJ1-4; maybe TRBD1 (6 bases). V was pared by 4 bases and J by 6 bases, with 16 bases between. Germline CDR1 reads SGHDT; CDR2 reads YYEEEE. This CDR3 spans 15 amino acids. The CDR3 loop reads CASSLGTKWDEKLFF. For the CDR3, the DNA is TGTGCCAGCAGCCTCGGGACAAAATGGGATGAAAAACTGTTTTTT.

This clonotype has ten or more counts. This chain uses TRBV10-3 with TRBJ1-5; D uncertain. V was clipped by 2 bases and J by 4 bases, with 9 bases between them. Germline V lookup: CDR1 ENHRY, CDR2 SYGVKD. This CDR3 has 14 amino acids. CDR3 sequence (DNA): TGTGCCATCAGTGAGGTTGTCGGGAATCAGCCCCAGCATTTT. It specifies CAISEVVGNQPQHF.

CDR3 sequence reads: CASSHGSYEQYF. The CDR3 DNA reads as TGTGCCAGCAGCCACGGCTCCTACGAGCAGTACTTC. The V call is TRBV12-3 or TRBV12-4, the J call TRBJ2-7; no firm D call. V gave up 6 bases and J gave up 0 bases, with 6 bases separating them. The CDR3 length is 12 residues.

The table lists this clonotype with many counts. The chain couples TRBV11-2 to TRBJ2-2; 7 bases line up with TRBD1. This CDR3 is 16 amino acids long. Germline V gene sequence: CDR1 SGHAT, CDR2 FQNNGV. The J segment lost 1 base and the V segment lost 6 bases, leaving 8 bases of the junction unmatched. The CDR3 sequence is CASRGRTGRNTGELFF. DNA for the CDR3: TGTGCCAGCAGGGGGCGGACAGGACGGAACACCGGGGAGCTGTTTTTT.

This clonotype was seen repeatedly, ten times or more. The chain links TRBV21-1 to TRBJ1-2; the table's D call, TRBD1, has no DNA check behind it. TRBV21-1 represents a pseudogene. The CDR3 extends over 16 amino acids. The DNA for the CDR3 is TGTGCCAGCAGCCCCAACCGGGACAGAGGCAGGAATGGCTACACCTTC. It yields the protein CASSPNRDRGRNGYTF.

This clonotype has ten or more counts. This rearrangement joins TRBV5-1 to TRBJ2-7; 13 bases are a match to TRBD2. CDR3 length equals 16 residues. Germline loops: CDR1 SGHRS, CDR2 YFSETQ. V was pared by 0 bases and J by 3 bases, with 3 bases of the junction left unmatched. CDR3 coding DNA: TGCGCCAGCAGCTTGGGGACTAGCGGGAGCGTCTACGAGCAGTACTTC. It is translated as CASSLGTSGSVYEQYF.

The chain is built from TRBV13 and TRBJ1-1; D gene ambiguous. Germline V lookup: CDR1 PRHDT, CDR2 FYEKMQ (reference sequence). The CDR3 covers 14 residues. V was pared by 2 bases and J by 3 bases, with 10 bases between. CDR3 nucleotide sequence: TGTGCCAGCAGCTTACTGTACGGGTACACTGAAGCTTTCTTT. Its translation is CASSLLYGYTEAFF.

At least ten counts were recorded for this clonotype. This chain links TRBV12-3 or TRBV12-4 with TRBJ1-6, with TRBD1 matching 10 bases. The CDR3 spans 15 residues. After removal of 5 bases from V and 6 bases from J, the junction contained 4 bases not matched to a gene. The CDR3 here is CASSTGTGANSPLHF. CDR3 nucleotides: TGTGCCAGCAGTACCGGGACAGGGGCTAATTCACCCCTCCACTTT.

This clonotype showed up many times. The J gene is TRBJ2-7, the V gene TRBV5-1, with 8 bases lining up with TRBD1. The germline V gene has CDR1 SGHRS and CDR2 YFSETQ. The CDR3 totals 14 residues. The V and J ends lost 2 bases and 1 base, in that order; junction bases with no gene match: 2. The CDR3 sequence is CASSFGQGSYEQYF. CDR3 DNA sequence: TGCGCCAGCAGCTTTGGACAGGGATCCTACGAGCAGTACTTC.

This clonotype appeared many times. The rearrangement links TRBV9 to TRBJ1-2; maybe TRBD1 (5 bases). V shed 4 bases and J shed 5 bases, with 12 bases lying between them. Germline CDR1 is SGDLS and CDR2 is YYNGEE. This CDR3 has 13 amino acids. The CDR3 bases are TGTGCCAGCAGCCCCCAGGGATTGTATGGCTACACCTTC. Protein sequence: CASSPQGLYGYTF.

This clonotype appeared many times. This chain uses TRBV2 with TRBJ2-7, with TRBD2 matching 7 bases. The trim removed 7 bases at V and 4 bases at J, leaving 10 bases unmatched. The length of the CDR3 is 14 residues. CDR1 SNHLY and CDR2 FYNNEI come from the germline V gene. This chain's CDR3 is CASKEGQGGYEQYF. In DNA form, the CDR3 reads TGTGCCAGCAAAGAGGGGCAGGGAGGGTACGAGCAGTACTTC.

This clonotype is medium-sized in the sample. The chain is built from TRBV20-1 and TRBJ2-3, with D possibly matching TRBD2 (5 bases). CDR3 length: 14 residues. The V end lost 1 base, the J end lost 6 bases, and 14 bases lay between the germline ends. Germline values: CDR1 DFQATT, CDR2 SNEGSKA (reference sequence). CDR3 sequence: CSARAPSVADTQYF. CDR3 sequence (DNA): TGCAGTGCTAGAGCCCCTAGTGTAGCGGATACGCAGTATTTT.

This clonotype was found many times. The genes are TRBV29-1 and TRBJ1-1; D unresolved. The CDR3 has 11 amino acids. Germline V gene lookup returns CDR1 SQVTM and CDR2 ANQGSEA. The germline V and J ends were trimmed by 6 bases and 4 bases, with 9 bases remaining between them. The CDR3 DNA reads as TGCAGCGTGACCCTTGGCACTGAAGCTTTCTTT. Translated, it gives CSVTLGTEAFF. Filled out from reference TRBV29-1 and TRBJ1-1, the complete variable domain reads SAVISQKPSRDICQRGTSLTIQCQVDSQVTMMFWYRQQPGQSLTLIATANQGSEATYESGFVIDKFPISRPNLTFSTLTVSNMSPEDSSIYLCSVTLGTEAFFGQGTRLTVV.

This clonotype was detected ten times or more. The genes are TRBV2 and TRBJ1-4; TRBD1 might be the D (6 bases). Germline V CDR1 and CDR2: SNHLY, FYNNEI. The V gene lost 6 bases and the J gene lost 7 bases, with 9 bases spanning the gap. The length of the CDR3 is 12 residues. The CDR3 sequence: CASSRGGEKLFF. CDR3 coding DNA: TGTGCCAGCAGCAGGGGTGGTGAAAAACTGTTTTTT.

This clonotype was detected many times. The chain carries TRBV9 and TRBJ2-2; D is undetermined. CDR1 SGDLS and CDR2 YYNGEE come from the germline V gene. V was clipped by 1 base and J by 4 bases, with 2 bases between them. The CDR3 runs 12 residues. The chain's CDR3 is CASSVSTGELFF. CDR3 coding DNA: TGTGCCAGCAGCGTAAGCACCGGGGAGCTGTTTTTT.

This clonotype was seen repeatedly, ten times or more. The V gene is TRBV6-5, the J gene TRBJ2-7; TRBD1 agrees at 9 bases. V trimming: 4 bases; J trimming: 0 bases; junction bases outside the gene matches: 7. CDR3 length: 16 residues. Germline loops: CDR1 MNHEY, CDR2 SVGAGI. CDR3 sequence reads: CASSSQRTGDSYEQYF. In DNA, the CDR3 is TGTGCCAGCAGTTCCCAACGGACAGGGGACTCCTACGAGCAGTACTTC.

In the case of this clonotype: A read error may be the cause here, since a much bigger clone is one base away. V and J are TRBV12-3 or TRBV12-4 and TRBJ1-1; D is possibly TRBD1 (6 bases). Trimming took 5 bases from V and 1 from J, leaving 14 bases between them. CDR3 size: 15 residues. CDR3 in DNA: TGTGCCAGCAGTGACCGGGACATGGCGAACACTGAAGCTTTCTTT. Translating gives CASSDRDMANTEAFF.

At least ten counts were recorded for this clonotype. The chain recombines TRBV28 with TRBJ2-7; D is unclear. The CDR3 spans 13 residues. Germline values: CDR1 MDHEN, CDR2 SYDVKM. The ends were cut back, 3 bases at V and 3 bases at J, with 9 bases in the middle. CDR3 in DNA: TGTGCCAGCAGTTTTTTCCAGAACTACGAGCAGTACTTC. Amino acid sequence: CASSFFQNYEQYF.

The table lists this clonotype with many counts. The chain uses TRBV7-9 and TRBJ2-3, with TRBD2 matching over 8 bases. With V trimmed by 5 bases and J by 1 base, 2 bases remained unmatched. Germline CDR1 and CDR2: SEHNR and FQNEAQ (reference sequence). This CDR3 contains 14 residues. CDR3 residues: CASSRSGGTDTQYF. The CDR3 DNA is TGTGCCAGCAGCCGTAGCGGGGGCACAGATACGCAGTATTTT.

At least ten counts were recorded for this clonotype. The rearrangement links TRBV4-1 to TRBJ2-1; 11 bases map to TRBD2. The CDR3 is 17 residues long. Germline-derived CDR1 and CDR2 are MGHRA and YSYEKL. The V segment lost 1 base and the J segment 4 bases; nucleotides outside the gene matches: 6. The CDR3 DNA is TGCGCCAGCAGCCAAGGGACAACTAGCGGGAGTTACAATGAGCAGTTCTTC. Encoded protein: CASSQGTTSGSYNEQFF.

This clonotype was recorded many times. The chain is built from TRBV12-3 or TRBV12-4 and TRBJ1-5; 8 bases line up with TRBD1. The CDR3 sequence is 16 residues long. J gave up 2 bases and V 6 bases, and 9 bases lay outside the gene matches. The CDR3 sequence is CASRTSGTGGNQPQHF. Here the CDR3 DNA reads TGTGCCAGCAGAACTTCCGGGACAGGAGGCAATCAGCCCCAGCATTTT.

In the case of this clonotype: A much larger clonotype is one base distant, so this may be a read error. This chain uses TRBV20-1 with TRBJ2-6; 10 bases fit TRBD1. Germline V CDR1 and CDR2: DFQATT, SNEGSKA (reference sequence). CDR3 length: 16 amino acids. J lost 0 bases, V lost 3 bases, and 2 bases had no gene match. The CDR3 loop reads CSARDRGVSGANVLTF. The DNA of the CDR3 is TGCAGTGCTAGGGACAGGGGGGTCTCTGGGGCCAACGTCCTGACTTTC.

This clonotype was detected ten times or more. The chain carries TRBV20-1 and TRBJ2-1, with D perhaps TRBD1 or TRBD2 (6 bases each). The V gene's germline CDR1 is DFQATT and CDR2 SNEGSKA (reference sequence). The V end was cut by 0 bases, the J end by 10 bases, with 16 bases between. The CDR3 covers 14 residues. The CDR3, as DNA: TGCAGTGCTAGAGATCGGTTGGGGGCGGGGGAGCAGTTCTTC. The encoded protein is CSARDRLGAGEQFF.

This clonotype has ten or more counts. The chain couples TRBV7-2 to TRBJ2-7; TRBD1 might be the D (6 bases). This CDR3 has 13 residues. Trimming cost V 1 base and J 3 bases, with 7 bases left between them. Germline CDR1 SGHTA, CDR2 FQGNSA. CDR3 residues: CASSLVTGYEQYF. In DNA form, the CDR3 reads TGTGCCAGCAGCTTAGTGACAGGCTACGAGCAGTACTTC.

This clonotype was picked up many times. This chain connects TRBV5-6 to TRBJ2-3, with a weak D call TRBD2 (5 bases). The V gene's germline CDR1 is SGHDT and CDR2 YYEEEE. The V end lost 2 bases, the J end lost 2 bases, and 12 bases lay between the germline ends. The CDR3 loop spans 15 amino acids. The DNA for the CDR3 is TGTGCCAGCAGCTTTACGACTACCAACACAGATACGCAGTATTTT. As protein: CASSFTTTNTDTQYF.

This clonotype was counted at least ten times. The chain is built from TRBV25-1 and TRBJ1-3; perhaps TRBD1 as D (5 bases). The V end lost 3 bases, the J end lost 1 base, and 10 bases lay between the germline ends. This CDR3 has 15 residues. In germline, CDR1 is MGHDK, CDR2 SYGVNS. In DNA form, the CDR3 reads TGTGCCAGCAGTGATGGGGGGGGATCTGGAAACACCATATATTTT. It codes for CASSDGGGSGNTIYF.

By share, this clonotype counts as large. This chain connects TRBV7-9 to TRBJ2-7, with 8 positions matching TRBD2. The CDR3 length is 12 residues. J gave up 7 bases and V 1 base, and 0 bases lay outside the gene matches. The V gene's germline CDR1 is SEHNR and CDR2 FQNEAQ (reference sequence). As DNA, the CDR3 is TGTGCCAGCAGCTTAGGCGGGGGGGAGCAGTACTTC. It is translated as CASSLGGGEQYF.

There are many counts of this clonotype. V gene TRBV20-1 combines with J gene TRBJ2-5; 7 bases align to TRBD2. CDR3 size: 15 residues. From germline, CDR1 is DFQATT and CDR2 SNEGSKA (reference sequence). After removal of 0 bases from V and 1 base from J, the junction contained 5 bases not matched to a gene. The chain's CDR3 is CSARDLTSSQETQYF. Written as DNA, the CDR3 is TGCAGTGCTAGAGATCTGACTAGCAGCCAAGAGACCCAGTACTTC.

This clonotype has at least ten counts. CDR3 nucleotide sequence: TGTGCCAGCAGCTGGCCTCAGGGGGAAAAAAACACCGGGGAGCTGTTTTTT. This codes for CASSWPQGEKNTGELFF. J is TRBJ2-2 and V is TRBV11-2; 7 bases align to TRBD1. The CDR3 is 17 residues long. CDR1 is SGHAT, CDR2 FQNNGV, per germline. The V and J ends lost 4 bases and 2 bases, in that order; junction bases with no gene match: 10.

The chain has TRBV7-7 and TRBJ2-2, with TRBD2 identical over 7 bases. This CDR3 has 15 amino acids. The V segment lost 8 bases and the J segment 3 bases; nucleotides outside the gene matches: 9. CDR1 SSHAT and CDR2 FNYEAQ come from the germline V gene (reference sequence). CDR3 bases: TGTGCCAGCCGGAGGGAGGGAGCGGACACCGGGGAGCTGTTTTTT. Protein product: CASRREGADTGELFF.